The 18 T cell receptor beta chains below were found in one sample sequenced in a study of OX40 agonist ivuxolimab in advanced cancers. Library preparation was by the immunoSEQ multiplex PCR assay. TCRdb obtained this table from immuneACCESS and retained in-frame rearrangements with V and J assigned. These tables miss some clones; where compared with another copy, unresolved V genes account for less than half of the shortfall, and the remainder is unexplained. This sample is represented by about 64,000 clones; roughly 80% of them were singletons. Less than 2.5% of the sample is held by the ten biggest clonotypes. Sample: CD4+ or CD8+ T cells sorted from blood, taken in a trial of the OX40 agonist ivuxolimab. These receptors were obtained from an adult with an advanced solid tumor such as melanoma, head and neck, liver or kidney cancer.

The chain couples TRBV10-3 to TRBJ2-1; 14 positions agree with TRBD2. V lost 3 bases and J lost 4; bases outside the gene matches: 2. In germline, CDR1 is ENHRY, CDR2 SYGVKD. The CDR3 is 16 amino acids. The CDR3, as DNA: TGTGCCATCAGTGAAGGACTAGCGGGGGGTTACAATGAGCAGTTCTTC. This sequence encodes CAISEGLAGGYNEQFF.

This clone came up a few times. This chain links TRBV6-1 with TRBJ2-7; a possible D gene is TRBD2 (6 bases). Germline-derived CDR1 and CDR2 are MNHNS and SASEGT. CDR3 length: 11 amino acids. Trimming pared 8 bases from V and 3 bases from J, leaving 8 bases between. The CDR3 nucleotides are TGTGCCAGCGGGGACTTCTACGAGCAGTACTTC. Protein product: CASGDFYEQYF.

The rearrangement joins TRBV7-3 to TRBJ2-2, with D unresolved. CDR1 is SGHTA, CDR2 FQGTGA, per germline. Between the trimmed V and J ends, which lost 4 bases and 1 base, there was a span of 7 bases. The CDR3 totals 14 residues. CDR3: CASSYGQNTGELFF. As DNA, the CDR3 is TGTGCCAGCAGCTACGGGCAGAACACCGGGGAGCTGTTTTTT.

This clone was seen a handful of times. The V and J genes are TRBV19 and TRBJ1-1; 7 positions agree with TRBD1. The CDR3 has 13 residues. V lost 6 bases to trimming and J lost 4 bases; unmatched junction nucleotides: 5. Germline loops: CDR1 LNHDA, CDR2 SQIVND (reference sequence). The CDR3 DNA follows: TGTGCCAGTAGGGACAGGAGGGTCACTGAAGCTTTCTTT. Translation: CASRDRRVTEAFF.

The V call is TRBV5-8, the J call TRBJ2-7; tentative D call: TRBD1 (6 bases). The ends were cut back, 0 bases at V and 3 bases at J, with 10 bases in the middle. Germline V gene lookup returns CDR1 SGHTS and CDR2 YDEGEE. The CDR3 has 14 amino acids. CDR3 loop: CASSLAGARYEQYF. The DNA of the CDR3 is TGTGCCAGCAGCTTGGCAGGGGCCCGCTACGAGCAGTACTTC.

This clone was seen a handful of times. This chain joins TRBV6-5 and TRBJ2-7; D is ambiguous. Trimming removed 6 bases from V and 4 bases from J, with 13 bases in between. Germline V CDR1 and CDR2: MNHEY, SVGAGI. There are 13 residues in the CDR3. The CDR3 region has the DNA TGTGCCAGCAGAAATGGGAACGGGTACGAGCAGTACTTC. Amino acid sequence: CASRNGNGYEQYF.

J is TRBJ2-2 and V is TRBV7-3; 10 positions match TRBD2. The germline CDR1 and CDR2 sequences are SGHTA and FQGTGA. The CDR3 extends over 14 amino acids. The junction had 5 bases not matched to a gene; V was cut back by 5 bases and J by 8 bases. In DNA form, the CDR3 reads TGTGCCAGCAGCATCACTAGCGGGGTAGGGGAGCTGTTTTTT. This gives the protein CASSITSGVGELFF.

The chain uses TRBV6-5 and TRBJ2-7, with D perhaps matching TRBD1 or TRBD2 (7 bases each). The V and J ends lost 4 bases and 2 bases respectively, with 12 bases between them. The CDR3 is made up of 14 amino acids. Germline CDR1 MNHEY, CDR2 SVGAGI. The CDR3 reads CASSSQGGPYEQYF. The CDR3, as DNA: TGTGCCAGCAGTTCCCAGGGGGGGCCCTACGAGCAGTACTTC.

J is TRBJ2-4 and V is TRBV6-4; no reliable D call. CDR3 length: 14 residues. Germline loops: CDR1 MRHNA, CDR2 SNTAGT. V dropped 3 bases and J dropped 9 bases, with 15 bases sitting between them. The DNA for the CDR3 is TGTGCCAGCAGTGAGGAGCGAGGCTTGGGCATTCAGTACTTC. Translating it yields CASSEERGLGIQYF.

The gene calls are TRBV9 and TRBJ2-3, with D tentatively TRBD2 (5 bases). Germline V gene data show CDR1 as SGDLS and CDR2 as YYNGEE. The length of the CDR3 is 15 residues. V was shortened by 4 bases and J by 1 base, with 13 bases between the two germline ends. In DNA, the CDR3 is TGTGCCAGCAGCCCCCGAGTCGGGGGCACAGATACGCAGTATTTT. It is translated as CASSPRVGGTDTQYF.

The rearrangement links TRBV9 to TRBJ2-1; D is possibly TRBD1 or TRBD2 (7 bases each). The CDR3 spans 14 residues. The V gene lost 4 bases and the J gene lost 5 bases, with 13 bases spanning the gap. CDR1 and CDR2 (germline): SGDLS, YYNGEE. The CDR3: CASSRQGGNNEQFF. In DNA, the CDR3 is TGTGCCAGCAGCAGACAGGGAGGGAACAATGAGCAGTTCTTC.

The chain recombines TRBV7-3 with TRBJ2-1; D is undetermined. Germline V gene sequence: CDR1 SGHTA, CDR2 FQGTGA. The CDR3 is 14 residues long. Trimming shortened V by 1 base and J by 5 bases, and 9 bases separated the two germline ends. The DNA for the CDR3 is TGTGCCAGCAGCTTAATAGACCGGGACAATGAGCAGTTCTTC. Translating it yields CASSLIDRDNEQFF.

The chain combines TRBV7-3 with TRBJ2-5, with D perhaps TRBD2 (6 bases). The germline CDR1 and CDR2 sequences are SGHTA and FQGTGA. CDR3 length: 15 amino acids. The germline V and J ends were trimmed by 2 bases and 5 bases, with 15 bases remaining between them. The CDR3 DNA follows: TGTGCCAGCAGCTTAGGGACCGCCCGGGGGGAGACCCAGTACTTC. Protein product: CASSLGTARGETQYF. Drawing the rest from reference TRBV7-3 and TRBJ2-5, the complete variable domain is GAGVSQTPSNKVTEKGKYVELRCDPISGHTALYWYRQSLGQGPEFLIYFQGTGAADDSGLPNDRFFAVRPEGSVSTLKIQRTERGDSAVYLCASSLGTARGETQYFGPGTRLLVL.

The chain combines TRBV4-2 with TRBJ2-1; D uncertain. The ends were cut back, 3 bases at V and 4 bases at J, with 13 bases in the middle. The CDR3 is made up of 15 amino acids. Germline CDR1 reads LGHNA; CDR2 reads YNFKEQ. CDR3 in DNA: TGTGCCAGCAGCCATGGTCTAGACGAGTACAATGAGCAGTTCTTC. Residues: CASSHGLDEYNEQFF.

A few counts support this clone. The chain is built from TRBV6-1 and TRBJ2-7; 8 bases fit TRBD2. This CDR3 has 14 residues. Germline assignment: CDR1 MNHNS and CDR2 SASEGT. V lost 8 bases to trimming and J lost 4 bases; unmatched junction nucleotides: 10. The CDR3 region has the DNA TGTGCCAGCGGGGTCGGGGGGGTCGCGTACGAGCAGTACTTC. Translated: CASGVGGVAYEQYF.

The rearrangement uses TRBV29-1 and TRBJ1-2; D remains unclear. This CDR3 has 12 residues. Germline assignment: CDR1 SQVTM and CDR2 ANQGSEA. V lost 4 bases, J lost 4 bases, and 10 bases lay in between. CDR3 in amino acids: CSVVSPLYGYTF. The DNA for the CDR3 is TGCAGCGTTGTTAGTCCTCTCTATGGCTACACCTTC. Full variable domain (outside the CDR3, taken from reference TRBV29-1 and TRBJ1-2): SAVISQKPSRDICQRGTSLTIQCQVDSQVTMMFWYRQQPGQSLTLIATANQGSEATYESGFVIDKFPISRPNLTFSTLTVSNMSPEDSSIYLCSVVSPLYGYTFGSGTRLTVV.

The chain recombines TRBV6-5 with TRBJ1-2; 11 nucleotides agree with TRBD1. This CDR3 region has 15 residues. J was trimmed by 4 bases and V by 5 bases; bases with no gene match: 6. Germline values: CDR1 MNHEY, CDR2 SVGAGI. The CDR3 region has the DNA TGTGCCAGCAGTGTGGGACAGGGGGTAGGCTATGGCTACACCTTC. This translates into CASSVGQGVGYGYTF.

The J gene is TRBJ2-2, the V gene TRBV5-1; a possible D gene is TRBD2 (5 bases). Trimming left V 5 bases short and J 6 bases short, with 20 bases between. Germline CDR1 SGHRS, CDR2 YFSETQ. This CDR3 region has 16 residues. CDR3 protein: CASRLASSNLPGELFF. The CDR3 bases are TGCGCCAGCAGACTCGCTAGCAGCAACCTCCCCGGGGAGCTGTTTTTT.